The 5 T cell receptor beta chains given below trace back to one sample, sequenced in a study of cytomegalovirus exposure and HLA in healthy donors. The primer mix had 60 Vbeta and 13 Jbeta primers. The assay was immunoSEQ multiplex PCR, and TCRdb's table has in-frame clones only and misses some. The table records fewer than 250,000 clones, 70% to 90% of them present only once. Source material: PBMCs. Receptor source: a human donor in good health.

The CDR3 region is CASSWGGGSGNTIYF. The CDR3 DNA reads as TGTGCCAGCAGTTGGGGAGGGGGCTCTGGAAACACCATATATTTT. The chain has TRBV6-5 and TRBJ1-3, with D possibly matching TRBD1 (6 bases). Trimming removed 4 bases at V and 0 bases at J, with 10 bases between. CDR1 is MNHEY, CDR2 SVGAGI, per germline. The CDR3 runs to 15 residues.

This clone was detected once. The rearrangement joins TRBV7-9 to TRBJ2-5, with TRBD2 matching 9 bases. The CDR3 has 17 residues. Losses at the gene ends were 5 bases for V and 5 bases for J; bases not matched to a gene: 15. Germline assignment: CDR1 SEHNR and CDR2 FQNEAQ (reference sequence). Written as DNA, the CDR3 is TGTGCCAGCAGCGACCCCCTCCGAGGGACTAGCTATGAGACCCAGTACTTC. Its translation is CASSDPLRGTSYETQYF.

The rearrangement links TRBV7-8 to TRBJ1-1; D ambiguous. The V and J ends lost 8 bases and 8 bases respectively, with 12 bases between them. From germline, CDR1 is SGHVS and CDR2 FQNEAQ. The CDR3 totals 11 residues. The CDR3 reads CASAREVEAFF. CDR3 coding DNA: TGTGCCAGCGCCCGGGAGGTGGAAGCTTTCTTT.

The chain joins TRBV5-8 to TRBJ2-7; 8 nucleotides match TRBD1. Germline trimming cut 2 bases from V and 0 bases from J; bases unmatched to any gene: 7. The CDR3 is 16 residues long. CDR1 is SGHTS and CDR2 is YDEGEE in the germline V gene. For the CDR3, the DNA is TGTGCCAGCAGCTTCAGACCAGGACAGGGCTCCTACGAGCAGTACTTC. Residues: CASSFRPGQGSYEQYF.

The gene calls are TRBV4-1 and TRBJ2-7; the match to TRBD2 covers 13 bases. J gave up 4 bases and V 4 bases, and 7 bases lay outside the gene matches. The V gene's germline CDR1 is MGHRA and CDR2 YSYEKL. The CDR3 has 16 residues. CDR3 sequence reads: CASSPTSGRAEYEQYF. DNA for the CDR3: TGCGCCAGCAGCCCCACTAGCGGGAGGGCCGAGTACGAGCAGTACTTC.